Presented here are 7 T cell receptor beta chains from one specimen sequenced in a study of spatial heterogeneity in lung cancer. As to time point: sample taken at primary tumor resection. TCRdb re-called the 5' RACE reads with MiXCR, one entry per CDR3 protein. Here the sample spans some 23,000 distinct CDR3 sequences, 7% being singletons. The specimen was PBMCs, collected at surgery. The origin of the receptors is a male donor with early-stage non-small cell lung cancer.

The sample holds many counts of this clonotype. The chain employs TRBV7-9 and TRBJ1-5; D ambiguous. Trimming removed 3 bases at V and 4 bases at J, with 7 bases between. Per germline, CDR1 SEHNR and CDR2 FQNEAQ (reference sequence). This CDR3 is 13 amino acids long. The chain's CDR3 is CASSLDENQPQHF. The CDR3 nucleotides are TGTGCCAGCAGCTTGGATGAAAATCAGCCCCAGCATTTT.

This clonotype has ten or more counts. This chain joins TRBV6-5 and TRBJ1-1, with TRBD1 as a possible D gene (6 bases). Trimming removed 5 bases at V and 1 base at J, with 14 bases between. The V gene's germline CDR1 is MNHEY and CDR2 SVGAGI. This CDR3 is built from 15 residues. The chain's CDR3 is CASSRRDTPNTEAFF. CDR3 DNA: TGTGCCAGCAGTAGACGGGACACCCCGAACACTGAAGCTTTCTTT.

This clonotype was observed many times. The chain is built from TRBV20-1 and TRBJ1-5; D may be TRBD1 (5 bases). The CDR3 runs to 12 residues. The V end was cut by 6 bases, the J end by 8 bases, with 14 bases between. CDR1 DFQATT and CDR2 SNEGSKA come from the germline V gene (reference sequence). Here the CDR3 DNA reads TGCAGTGCCAGGCGGGGGATCGAGCCCCAGCATTTT. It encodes CSARRGIEPQHF.

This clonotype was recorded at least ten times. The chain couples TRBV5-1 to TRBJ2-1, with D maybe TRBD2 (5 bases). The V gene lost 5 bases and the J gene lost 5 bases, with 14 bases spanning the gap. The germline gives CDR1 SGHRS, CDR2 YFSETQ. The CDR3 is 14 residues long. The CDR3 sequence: CASSFTGVNNEQFF. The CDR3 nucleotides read TGCGCCAGCAGTTTTACCGGGGTTAACAATGAGCAGTTCTTC.

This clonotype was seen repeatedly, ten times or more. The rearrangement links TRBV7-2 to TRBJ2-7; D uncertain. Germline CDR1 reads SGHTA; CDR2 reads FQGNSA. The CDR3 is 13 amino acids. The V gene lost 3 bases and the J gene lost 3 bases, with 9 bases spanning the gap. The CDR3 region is CASSFNYRYEQYV. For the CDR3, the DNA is TGTGCCAGCAGCTTCAACTACCGCTACGAGCAGTACGTC.

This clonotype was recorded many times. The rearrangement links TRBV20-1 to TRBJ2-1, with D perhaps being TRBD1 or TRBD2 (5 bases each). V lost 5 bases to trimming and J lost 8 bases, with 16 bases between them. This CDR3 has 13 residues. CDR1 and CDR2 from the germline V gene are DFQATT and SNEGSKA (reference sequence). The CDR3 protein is CSAARDRDDEQFF. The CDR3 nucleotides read TGCAGTGCTGCCCGGGACCGAGACGATGAGCAGTTCTTC.

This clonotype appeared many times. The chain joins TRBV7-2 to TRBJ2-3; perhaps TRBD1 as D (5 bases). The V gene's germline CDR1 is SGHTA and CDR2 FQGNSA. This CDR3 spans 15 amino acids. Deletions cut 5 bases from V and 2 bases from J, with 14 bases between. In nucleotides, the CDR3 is TGTGCCAGCAGCCCTAGGGGCAGCCTCACAGATACGCAGTATTTT. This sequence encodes CASSPRGSLTDTQYF. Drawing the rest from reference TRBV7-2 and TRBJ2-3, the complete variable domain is GAGVSQSPSNKVTEKGKDVELRCDPISGHTALYWYRQSLGQGLEFLIYFQGNSAPDKSGLPSDRFSAERTGGSVSTLTIQRTQQEDSAVYLCASSPRGSLTDTQYFGPGTRLTVL.